Listed below are T cell receptor beta chains from one sample, sequenced in a study of blood T cell repertoires in COVID-19. TCRdb's copy holds only in-frame clones and misses some; the assay was immunoSEQ multiplex PCR. The profile shows about 50,000 clones, approximately 86% of them singletons. The sequenced sample consisted of peripheral blood. These receptors originate from a man in his forties with acute or convalescent COVID-19. The CDR3 runs from the conserved cysteine through the conserved F or W. The order of the fields is D gene, V gene, J gene, clone size, CDR3 protein, CDR3 DNA. D genes are given only for firm matches. Clone sizes are given selectively: once, few, many, or a class where the clone is expanded.

TRBD2	TRBV9	TRBJ2-6	-	CASSARSSLAGGSGANVLTF	TGTGCCAGCAGCGCACGTAGTTCACTAGCGGGGGGCTCTGGGGCCAACGTCCTGACTTTC
TRBD2	TRBV5-1	TRBJ2-3	-	CASSLELAGITDTQYF	TGCGCCAGCAGCTTGGAACTAGCGGGAATCACAGATACGCAGTATTTT
-	TRBV3-1/TRBV3-2	TRBJ2-5	-	CASSQELGSQTQYF	TGTGCCAGCAGCCAAGAGCTCGGGAGTCAGACCCAGTACTTC
-	TRBV6-5	TRBJ2-5	-	CASSPSPLEGETQYF	TGTGCCAGCAGTCCTAGCCCACTGGAGGGAGAGACCCAGTACTTC
-	TRBV6-5	TRBJ2-3	-	CASSSYRADTQYF	TGTGCCAGCAGTTCCTACAGAGCAGATACGCAGTATTTT
TRBD2	TRBV7-9	TRBJ2-2	-	CASSLALAGLPGELFF	TGTGCCAGCAGCTTAGCCCTAGCGGGCCTCCCCGGGGAGCTGTTTTTT
TRBD1	TRBV5-1	TRBJ2-5	-	CASSWTGGQETQYF	TGCGCCAGCAGCTGGACAGGGGGCCAAGAGACCCAGTACTTC
-	TRBV6-5	TRBJ2-2	-	CASSNGRVGELFF	TGTGCCAGCAGTAACGGGCGGGTCGGGGAGCTGTTTTTT
-	TRBV10-1	TRBJ2-2	-	CASSESRQDFTGELFF	TGCGCCAGCAGTGAGTCTCGGCAGGACTTCACCGGGGAGCTGTTTTTT
-	TRBV19	TRBJ1-2	-	CASSNPRPGGYGYTF	TGTGCCAGTAGTAACCCCCGGCCGGGGGGCTATGGCTACACCTTC
-	TRBV9	TRBJ2-5	few	CASSVDLKETQYF	TGTGCCAGCAGCGTAGACTTGAAGGAGACCCAGTACTTC
-	TRBV24-1	TRBJ1-2	-	CATSDFQGQGGYTF	TGTGCCACCAGTGATTTCCAGGGGCAGGGCGGCTACACCTTC
-	TRBV19	TRBJ2-5	-	CASTQSGETQYF	TGTGCCAGTACACAATCAGGAGAGACCCAGTACTTC
TRBD1	TRBV19	TRBJ1-2	-	CASSIGRQGFYGYTF	TGTGCCAGTAGTATAGGCCGACAGGGATTCTATGGCTACACCTTC
TRBD1	TRBV6-1	TRBJ1-3	-	CASSVSTGTGRNTIYF	TGTGCCAGCAGTGTATCGACCGGGACAGGGAGAAACACCATATATTTT
TRBD1	TRBV10-3	TRBJ1-5	-	CAISDRTGDQPQHF	TGTGCCATCAGTGATCGGACAGGGGATCAGCCCCAGCATTTT
-	TRBV5-6	TRBJ1-1	-	CASSLRGGGEAFF	TGTGCCAGCAGCTTGAGAGGGGGTGGAGAAGCTTTCTTT
-	TRBV2	TRBJ1-1	-	CASSRQANTEAFF	TGTGCCAGCAGCAGGCAGGCGAACACTGAAGCTTTCTTT
TRBD2	TRBV3-1/TRBV3-2	TRBJ2-7	once	CASSQVGTTYYEQYF	TGTGCCAGCAGCCAAGTGGGGACTACTTACTACGAGCAGTACTTC
TRBD1	TRBV6-1	TRBJ2-4	-	CASSDGTGGAGNIQYF	TGTGCCAGCAGTGATGGGACAGGGGGCGCGGGAAACATTCAGTACTTC
-	TRBV4-2	TRBJ1-3	-	CASSLGTSSGNTIYF	TGTGCCAGCAGCCTCGGGACTTCCTCTGGAAACACCATATATTTT
TRBD1	TRBV7-9	TRBJ1-6	-	CASSLSTGTGQSPLHF	TGTGCCAGCAGCTTGTCCACCGGGACAGGGCAATCACCCCTCCACTTT
TRBD2	TRBV24-1	TRBJ2-5	-	CATSGSAGVQETQYF	TGTGCCACCAGTGGTAGCGCGGGAGTCCAAGAGACCCAGTACTTC
-	TRBV5-1	TRBJ1-3	-	CASRHPSGNTIYF	TGCGCCAGCAGACATCCCTCTGGAAACACCATATATTTT
-	TRBV14	TRBJ1-6	-	CASSLSSYNSPLHF	TGTGCCAGCAGCTTGAGCTCCTATAATTCACCCCTCCACTTT
TRBD1	TRBV9	TRBJ2-1	-	CASSVSGTGAQRDEQFF	TGTGCCAGCAGCGTATCGGGGACAGGGGCACAACGGGATGAGCAGTTCTTC
TRBD1	TRBV7-6	TRBJ2-5	-	CASRLGQAEGQETQYF	TGTGCCAGCAGACTAGGACAGGCCGAGGGCCAAGAGACCCAGTACTTC
-	TRBV7-9	TRBJ1-2	few	CASSLELTGIYGYTF	TGTGCCAGCAGCTTAGAGCTAACAGGGATCTATGGCTACACCTTC
-	TRBV9	TRBJ1-1	-	CASSVVQKNTEAFF	TGTGCCAGCAGCGTAGTACAAAAGAACACTGAAGCTTTCTTT
-	TRBV7-2	TRBJ1-2	-	CASTQSDYGYTF	TGTGCCAGCACCCAATCAGACTATGGCTACACCTTC
TRBD1	TRBV25-1	TRBJ2-5	once	CASRGDRGPLETQYF	TGTGCCAGCAGGGGGGACAGGGGGCCGTTAGAGACCCAGTACTTC
TRBD1	TRBV11-2	TRBJ1-2	-	CASSLGGDLDRESSGYTF	TGTGCCAGCAGCTTAGGGGGGGACCTCGACAGGGAATCTTCTGGCTACACCTTC
-	TRBV2	TRBJ1-2	-	CASSDHRTYYGYTF	TGTGCCAGCAGTGATCACAGGACATACTATGGCTACACCTTC
-	TRBV19	TRBJ1-5	-	CASSIGAGPQHF	TGTGCCAGTAGTATTGGGGCCGGGCCCCAGCATTTT
TRBD1	TRBV7-9	TRBJ2-1	few	CASSFMGQGRNEQFF	TGTGCCAGCAGCTTTATGGGACAGGGGCGAAATGAGCAGTTCTTC
-	TRBV3-1/TRBV3-2	TRBJ2-2	-	CASSQDPRTTMHTGELFF	TGTGCCAGCAGCCAAGATCCGAGGACAACCATGCACACCGGGGAGCTGTTTTTT
TRBD1	TRBV14	TRBJ1-2	-	CASSQVAGGINGYTF	TGTGCCAGCAGCCAAGTCGCAGGGGGCATTAATGGCTACACCTTC
-	TRBV6-4	TRBJ2-3	few	CASSEGLRGDTQYF	TGTGCCAGCAGTGAAGGGCTCAGGGGAGATACGCAGTATTTT
-	TRBV12-5	TRBJ2-7	-	CASGLDGLSYEQYF	TGTGCTAGTGGTTTGGACGGACTCTCCTACGAGCAGTACTTC
TRBD1	TRBV6-4	TRBJ2-6	-	CASSDWDRGPGANVLTF	TGTGCCAGCAGTGACTGGGACAGGGGGCCTGGGGCCAACGTCCTGACTTTC
TRBD1	TRBV15	TRBJ1-5	-	CATSIRTGPNQPQHF	TGTGCCACCAGCATTAGGACAGGACCCAATCAGCCCCAGCATTTT
-	TRBV5-4	TRBJ1-5	-	CASSFRGEDQPQHF	TGTGCCAGCAGCTTCAGGGGTGAGGATCAGCCCCAGCATTTT
-	TRBV10-1	TRBJ2-7	-	CATSGTKGYGQYF	TGCGCCACATCTGGGACAAAGGGGTACGGGCAGTACTTC
TRBD2	TRBV11-2	TRBJ2-3	-	CASSSRTLAGISDTQYF	TGTGCCAGCAGCTCCAGAACCCTAGCGGGAATTTCAGATACGCAGTATTTT
-	TRBV19	TRBJ2-7	once	CASSRSRGIMEQYF	TGTGCCAGTAGTAGGAGCAGGGGTATCATGGAGCAGTACTTC
TRBD2	TRBV7-2	TRBJ2-4	few	CASSTTARGGFVKNIQYF	TGTGCCAGCAGCACGACAGCGCGGGGGGGCTTTGTCAAAAACATTCAGTACTTC
TRBD1	TRBV6-6	TRBJ2-3	-	CASSGPRDRADTQYF	TGTGCCAGCAGTGGGCCCAGGGACAGAGCAGATACGCAGTATTTT
TRBD2	TRBV6-5	TRBJ2-5	-	CASSNLAGGEETQYF	TGTGCCAGCAGTAACCTAGCGGGGGGTGAGGAGACCCAGTACTTC